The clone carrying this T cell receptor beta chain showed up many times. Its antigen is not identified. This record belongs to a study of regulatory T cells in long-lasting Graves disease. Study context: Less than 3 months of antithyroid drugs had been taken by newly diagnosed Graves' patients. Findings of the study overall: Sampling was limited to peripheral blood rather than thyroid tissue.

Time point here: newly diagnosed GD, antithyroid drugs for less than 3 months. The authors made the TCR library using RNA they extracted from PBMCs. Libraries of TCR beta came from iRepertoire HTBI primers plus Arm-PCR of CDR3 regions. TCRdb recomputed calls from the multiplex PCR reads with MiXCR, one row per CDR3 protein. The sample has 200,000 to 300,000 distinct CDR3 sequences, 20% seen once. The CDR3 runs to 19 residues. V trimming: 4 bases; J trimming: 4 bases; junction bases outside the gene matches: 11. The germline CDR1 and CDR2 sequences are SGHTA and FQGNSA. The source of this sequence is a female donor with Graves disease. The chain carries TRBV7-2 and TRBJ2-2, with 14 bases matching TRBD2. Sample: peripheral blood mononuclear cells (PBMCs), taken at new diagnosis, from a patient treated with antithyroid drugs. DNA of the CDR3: TGTGCCAGCAGCTCGGGAAGACTAGCGGGAGGGCCCTCCACCGGGGAGCTGTTTTTT. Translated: CASSSGRLAGGPSTGELFF.